The T cell receptor (beta chain) described here comes from a study of blood T cells in healthy people across ages. PCR was performed a second time for about 7 to 12 cycles using a sample-barcoded 5' primer and a J-beta primer mix. Each cDNA molecule, via a template-switch adaptor with 12 random nucleotides, was tagged. MiXCR was run by TCRdb on the 5' RACE reads, yielding one entry per CDR3 protein. The data show roughly 1.4 million distinct CDR3 sequences, with approximately 59% seen just once and 6.5% to 8% held by the top ten. Germline V gene data show CDR1 as LGHDT and CDR2 as YNNKEL (reference sequence). Trimming stripped 4 bases from V and 3 bases from J, with 15 bases between. The CDR3 is made up of 15 amino acids. The sample, about 10 milliliters of peripheral blood, was drawn from each donor.

The sequence was collected from a man aged 18-30 years in good health. The chain carries TRBV3-1 and TRBJ1-2; no definite D call. The sample comprised blood. The CDR3: CASSPSGRGDYGYTF. CDR3 coding DNA: TGTGCCAGCAGCCCGTCCGGTAGAGGCGACTATGGCTACACCTTC.